This paragraph reports one TCR beta chain. TCRdb's table, derived via immunoSEQ multiplex PCR, lists solely in-frame clones and lacks some. The sample has some 240,000 clones, around three quarters seen once. This entry is derived from a study of blood T cell repertoires in COVID-19. The CDR3 is 16 residues long. The germline gives CDR1 SGHTA, CDR2 FQGNSA. Trimming cost V 6 bases and J 12 bases; bases outside gene matches: 20. The clonotype was recovered from a woman between 65 and 79 years old with acute or convalescent COVID-19. The chain carries TRBV7-2 and TRBJ2-1, with TRBD1 matching over 7 bases. The source material was peripheral blood. CDR3: CASSSPSGTAYSPQFF. The DNA of the CDR3 is TGTGCCAGCAGTTCACCTTCCGGGACAGCTTACAGTCCGCAGTTCTTC. The full variable domain, completed using reference TRBV7-2 and TRBJ2-1, is GAGVSQSPSNKVTEKGKDVELRCDPISGHTALYWYRQSLGQGLEFLIYFQGNSAPDKSGLPSDRFSAERTGGSVSTLTIQRTQQEDSAVYLCASSSPSGTAYSPQFFGPGTRLTVL.